This TCR beta chain came from a study of blood T cell repertoires in COVID-19. Study background: The study drew acute and convalescent COVID-19 samples from the United States, Italy and Spain. Nucleic acid was either cDNA or gDNA, and it came from T cells, B-cell-depleted T cells, or PBMCs.

Methods used by the authors: How many nucleated cells were present was estimated from reference gene primer amplification. Data came from immunoSEQ multiplex PCR; TCRdb stores just in-frame clones and leaves some out. V, J and clone size derive from that table, while D and trimming were established from the DNA sequence. The data hold approximately 230,000 clones, with about 79% observed a single time. The sample holds a few counts of this clone. Sequencing was carried out using peripheral blood. The receptor was isolated from a man at least 80 years old with acute or convalescent COVID-19.

The DNA of the CDR3 is TGTGCCAGCAGCCGCAGCCCGGGACAGGGCCACACCATATATTTT. It codes for CASSRSPGQGHTIYF. The chain couples TRBV11-2 to TRBJ1-3; TRBD1 aligns across 9 bases. With V trimmed by 5 bases and J by 8 bases, 10 bases remained unmatched. The CDR3 is 15 amino acids. The germline V gene encodes CDR1 SGHAT and CDR2 FQNNGV.